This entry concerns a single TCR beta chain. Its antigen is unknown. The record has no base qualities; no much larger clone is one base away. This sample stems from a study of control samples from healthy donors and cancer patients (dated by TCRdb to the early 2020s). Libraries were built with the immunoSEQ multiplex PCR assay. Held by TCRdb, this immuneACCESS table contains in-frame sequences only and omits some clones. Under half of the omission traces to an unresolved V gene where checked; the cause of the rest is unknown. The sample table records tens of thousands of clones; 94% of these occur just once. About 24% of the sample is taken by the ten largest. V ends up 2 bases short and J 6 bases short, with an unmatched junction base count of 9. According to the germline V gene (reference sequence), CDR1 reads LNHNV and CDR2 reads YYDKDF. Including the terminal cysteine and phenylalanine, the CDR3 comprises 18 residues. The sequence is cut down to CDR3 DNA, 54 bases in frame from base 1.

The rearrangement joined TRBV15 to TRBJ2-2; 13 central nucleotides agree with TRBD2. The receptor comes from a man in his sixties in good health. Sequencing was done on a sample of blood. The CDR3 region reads CATSRSTSGRGRAGELFF. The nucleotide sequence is TGTGCCACCAGCAGATCCACTAGCGGGAGGGGCCGGGCCGGGGAGCTGTTTTTT.